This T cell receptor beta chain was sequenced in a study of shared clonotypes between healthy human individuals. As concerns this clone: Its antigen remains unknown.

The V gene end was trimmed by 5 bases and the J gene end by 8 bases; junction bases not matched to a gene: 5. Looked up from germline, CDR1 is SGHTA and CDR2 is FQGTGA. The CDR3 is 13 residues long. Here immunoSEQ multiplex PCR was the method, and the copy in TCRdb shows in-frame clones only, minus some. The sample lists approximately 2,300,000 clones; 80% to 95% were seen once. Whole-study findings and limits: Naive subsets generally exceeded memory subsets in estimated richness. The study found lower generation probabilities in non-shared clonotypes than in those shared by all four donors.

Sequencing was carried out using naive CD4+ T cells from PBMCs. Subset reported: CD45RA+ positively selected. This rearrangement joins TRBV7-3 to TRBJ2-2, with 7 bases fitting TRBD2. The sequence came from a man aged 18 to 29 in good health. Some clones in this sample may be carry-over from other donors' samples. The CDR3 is CASSLPAGGELFF. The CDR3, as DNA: TGTGCCAGCAGCCTCCCAGCGGGAGGGGAGCTGTTTTTT.